These T cell receptor beta chains were read from a single sample in a study of control samples from healthy donors and cancer patients. The table came from immunoSEQ multiplex PCR; TCRdb's copy has only in-frame clones and leaves some out. The table has around 80,000 clones, 80% to 90% seen once; the top ten hold about a fifth. Sequencing input: blood. These receptor sequences come from a man aged 50 to 60 in good health. The CDR3 runs from the conserved cysteine through the conserved F or W. Fields, in order: clone size, D gene, J gene, V gene, CDR3 protein, CDR3 DNA. A D gene is named only where the DNA matches it firmly. The size entry is marked missing in some rows and otherwise reads once, few, many or a size class.

abundance: -
d_gene: TRBD2
j_gene: TRBJ2-7
v_gene: TRBV2
CDR3aa: CASSFSGTSGTEQYF
CDR3nt: TGTGCCAGCAGTTTTTCCGGGACTAGCGGGACCGAGCAGTACTTC

abundance: -
d_gene: -
j_gene: TRBJ1-4
v_gene: TRBV15
CDR3aa: CATSRTGDFQYEKLFF
CDR3nt: TGTGCCACCAGCAGAACCGGAGACTTCCAATATGAAAAACTGTTTTTT

abundance: -
d_gene: -
j_gene: TRBJ1-3
v_gene: TRBV11-2
CDR3aa: CASSLWPGNTIYF
CDR3nt: TGTGCCAGCAGCTTATGGCCGGGAAACACCATATATTTT

abundance: -
d_gene: -
j_gene: TRBJ1-5
v_gene: TRBV5-6
CDR3aa: CASSFGQGNQPQHF
CDR3nt: TGTGCCAGCAGCTTCGGGCAGGGGAACCAGCCCCAGCATTTT

abundance: -
d_gene: TRBD1
j_gene: TRBJ2-2
v_gene: TRBV18
CDR3aa: CASSTGGSYTGELFF
CDR3nt: TGTGCCAGCTCTACAGGGGGGAGCTACACCGGGGAGCTGTTTTTT

abundance: -
d_gene: -
j_gene: TRBJ1-2
v_gene: TRBV6-5
CDR3aa: CASSYHLGTGYGYTF
CDR3nt: TGTGCCAGCAGTTATCACCTGGGGACTGGCTATGGCTACACCTTC

abundance: -
d_gene: -
j_gene: TRBJ1-1
v_gene: TRBV5-6
CDR3aa: CASSSGVGSAFF
CDR3nt: TGTGCCAGCAGCTCCGGAGTCGGGTCCGCTTTCTTT

abundance: -
d_gene: TRBD2
j_gene: TRBJ2-5
v_gene: TRBV11-2
CDR3aa: CASSLGAGGQETQYF
CDR3nt: TGTGCCAGCAGCTTAGGAGCGGGAGGGCAAGAGACCCAGTACTTC

abundance: -
d_gene: -
j_gene: TRBJ2-3
v_gene: TRBV5-6
CDR3aa: CASSLAEDTQYF
CDR3nt: TGTGCCAGCAGCTTGGCCGAAGATACGCAGTATTTT

abundance: once
d_gene: -
j_gene: TRBJ1-2
v_gene: TRBV4-3
CDR3aa: CASSQDGGSGSGYTF
CDR3nt: TGCGCCAGCAGCCAAGATGGGGGCTCAGGGAGCGGCTACACCTTC

abundance: -
d_gene: -
j_gene: TRBJ1-1
v_gene: TRBV7-2
CDR3aa: CASSLIGILNTEAFF
CDR3nt: TGTGCCAGCAGCTTAATAGGGATTTTGAACACTGAAGCTTTCTTT

abundance: -
d_gene: -
j_gene: TRBJ1-1
v_gene: TRBV18
CDR3aa: CASSLQGPPSEAFF
CDR3nt: TGTGCCAGCTCGCTTCAGGGGCCCCCTTCTGAAGCTTTCTTT

abundance: -
d_gene: -
j_gene: TRBJ2-1
v_gene: TRBV7-8
CDR3aa: CASSPSRTFNEQFF
CDR3nt: TGTGCCAGTTCACCTTCGAGGACTTTCAATGAGCAGTTCTTC

abundance: -
d_gene: TRBD2
j_gene: TRBJ2-1
v_gene: TRBV28
CDR3aa: CASSSTAGGRYNEQFF
CDR3nt: TGTGCCAGCAGCTCCACCGCGGGGGGAAGATACAATGAGCAGTTCTTC

abundance: -
d_gene: -
j_gene: TRBJ2-1
v_gene: TRBV11-2
CDR3aa: CASAEYNEQFF
CDR3nt: TGTGCCAGCGCCGAATACAATGAGCAGTTCTTC

abundance: once
d_gene: -
j_gene: TRBJ1-1
v_gene: TRBV24-1
CDR3aa: CATRGASTEAFF
CDR3nt: TGTGCCACCAGGGGGGCGTCCACTGAAGCTTTCTTT

abundance: -
d_gene: -
j_gene: TRBJ1-1
v_gene: TRBV7-3
CDR3aa: CASSPTGDTEAFF
CDR3nt: TGTGCCAGCAGCCCTACGGGGGACACTGAAGCTTTCTTT

abundance: once
d_gene: -
j_gene: TRBJ1-1
v_gene: TRBV2
CDR3aa: CASSEARKGWNTEAFF
CDR3nt: TGTGCCAGCAGTGAAGCGCGGAAGGGCTGGAACACTGAAGCTTTCTTT

abundance: once
d_gene: -
j_gene: TRBJ2-1
v_gene: TRBV18
CDR3aa: CASSPPLEGASNEQFF
CDR3nt: TGTGCCAGCTCACCACCCTTGGAGGGGGCGAGTAATGAGCAGTTCTTC

abundance: -
d_gene: -
j_gene: TRBJ1-2
v_gene: TRBV7-9
CDR3aa: CASSLEQPTYGYTF
CDR3nt: TGTGCCAGCAGCTTAGAACAACCAACCTATGGCTACACCTTC

abundance: -
d_gene: -
j_gene: TRBJ1-1
v_gene: TRBV18
CDR3aa: CASSPTGSGLGTEAFF
CDR3nt: TGTGCCAGCTCACCCACCGGGTCGGGGTTGGGGACTGAAGCTTTCTTT

abundance: -
d_gene: -
j_gene: TRBJ2-3
v_gene: TRBV6-2/TRBV6-3
CDR3aa: CASSYFQDNTYTQYF
CDR3nt: TGTGCCAGCAGTTACTTCCAGGATAACACGTATACGCAGTATTTT

abundance: -
d_gene: -
j_gene: TRBJ2-2
v_gene: TRBV5-1
CDR3aa: CASSLVVDSYTGELFF
CDR3nt: TGCGCCAGCAGCTTGGTGGTTGATTCATACACCGGGGAGCTGTTTTTT

abundance: -
d_gene: -
j_gene: TRBJ1-4
v_gene: TRBV7-2
CDR3aa: CASSLTRGQEKLFF
CDR3nt: TGTGCCAGCAGCTTAACGAGGGGCCAGGAAAAACTGTTTTTT

abundance: -
d_gene: TRBD2
j_gene: TRBJ2-1
v_gene: TRBV6-5
CDR3aa: CASSYRTSGYNEQFF
CDR3nt: TGTGCCAGCAGTTACAGGACTAGCGGCTACAATGAGCAGTTCTTC

abundance: -
d_gene: -
j_gene: TRBJ2-2
v_gene: TRBV4-2
CDR3aa: CASSQDSAFTGELFF
CDR3nt: TGTGCCAGCAGCCAAGACTCAGCGTTCACCGGGGAGCTGTTTTTT

abundance: -
d_gene: -
j_gene: TRBJ1-1
v_gene: TRBV5-1
CDR3aa: CASSLEAVWNTEAFF
CDR3nt: TGCGCCAGCAGCTTGGAGGCAGTCTGGAACACTGAAGCTTTCTTT

abundance: -
d_gene: -
j_gene: TRBJ2-2
v_gene: TRBV7-2
CDR3aa: CASSFQRDTGELFF
CDR3nt: TGTGCCAGCAGCTTTCAACGGGACACCGGGGAGCTGTTTTTT

abundance: -
d_gene: -
j_gene: TRBJ2-3
v_gene: TRBV9
CDR3aa: CASSAQPGLFTDTQYF
CDR3nt: TGTGCCAGCAGCGCGCAACCGGGACTCTTCACAGATACGCAGTATTTT

abundance: -
d_gene: TRBD1
j_gene: TRBJ1-1
v_gene: TRBV6-5
CDR3aa: CASSWTGNTEAFF
CDR3nt: TGTGCCAGCAGTTGGACAGGGAACACTGAAGCTTTCTTT

abundance: -
d_gene: -
j_gene: TRBJ1-3
v_gene: TRBV15
CDR3aa: CATSRDSSSGNTIYF
CDR3nt: TGTGCCACCAGCAGAGATTCCAGCTCTGGAAACACCATATATTTT

abundance: -
d_gene: -
j_gene: TRBJ2-7
v_gene: TRBV7-2
CDR3aa: CASSLGGATYEQYF
CDR3nt: TGTGCCAGCAGCTTAGGGGGGGCAACCTACGAGCAGTACTTC

abundance: once
d_gene: -
j_gene: TRBJ1-4
v_gene: TRBV30
CDR3aa: CAWSPVVGGVEKLFF
CDR3nt: TGTGCCTGGAGCCCCGTGGTAGGGGGGGTTGAAAAACTGTTTTTT

abundance: -
d_gene: -
j_gene: TRBJ1-1
v_gene: TRBV5-4
CDR3aa: CASSFLSTEAFF
CDR3nt: TGTGCCAGCAGCTTTCTGAGCACTGAAGCTTTCTTT

abundance: -
d_gene: -
j_gene: TRBJ2-2
v_gene: TRBV6-5
CDR3aa: CASRKEGATGELFF
CDR3nt: TGTGCCAGCAGGAAGGAAGGGGCCACCGGGGAGCTGTTTTTT

abundance: -
d_gene: TRBD2
j_gene: TRBJ2-1
v_gene: TRBV5-4
CDR3aa: CASSFGLAGVYNEQFF
CDR3nt: TGTGCCAGCAGCTTTGGACTAGCGGGAGTGTACAATGAGCAGTTCTTC

abundance: -
d_gene: TRBD1
j_gene: TRBJ1-2
v_gene: TRBV7-9
CDR3aa: CASSLAGQGVMYGYTF
CDR3nt: TGTGCCAGCAGCCTGGCCGGGCAGGGGGTTATGTATGGCTACACCTTC

abundance: -
d_gene: -
j_gene: TRBJ2-5
v_gene: TRBV3-1/TRBV3-2
CDR3aa: CASSHTGHQSETQYF
CDR3nt: TGTGCCAGCAGCCACACGGGACACCAATCGGAGACCCAGTACTTC

abundance: -
d_gene: -
j_gene: TRBJ1-1
v_gene: TRBV9
CDR3aa: CASSVLGTPEYEAFF
CDR3nt: TGTGCCAGCAGCGTTCTGGGAACGCCCGAATATGAAGCTTTCTTT

abundance: -
d_gene: -
j_gene: TRBJ2-2
v_gene: TRBV27
CDR3aa: CASSERGGMNTGELFF
CDR3nt: TGTGCCAGCAGTGAAAGAGGGGGAATGAACACCGGGGAGCTGTTTTTT

abundance: -
d_gene: -
j_gene: TRBJ1-4
v_gene: TRBV24-1
CDR3aa: CATSDPRTGNEKLFF
CDR3nt: TGTGCCACCAGTGATCCCCGGACGGGGAATGAAAAACTGTTTTTT

abundance: -
d_gene: TRBD1
j_gene: TRBJ1-3
v_gene: TRBV7-2
CDR3aa: CASSLQGTGYGNTIYF
CDR3nt: TGTGCCAGCAGCTTACAAGGGACAGGGTACGGAAACACCATATATTTT

abundance: -
d_gene: TRBD2
j_gene: TRBJ2-2
v_gene: TRBV6-2/TRBV6-3
CDR3aa: CASSTGLAETGELFF
CDR3nt: TGTGCCAGCAGTACAGGACTAGCGGAAACCGGGGAGCTGTTTTTT

abundance: -
d_gene: -
j_gene: TRBJ2-5
v_gene: TRBV2
CDR3aa: CASSLLPPRGEETQYF
CDR3nt: TGTGCCAGCAGTTTACTACCCCCACGGGGCGAGGAGACCCAGTACTTC

abundance: -
d_gene: -
j_gene: TRBJ1-2
v_gene: TRBV2
CDR3aa: CASPGNYGYTF
CDR3nt: TGTGCCAGCCCGGGAAACTATGGCTACACCTTC

abundance: -
d_gene: TRBD1
j_gene: TRBJ1-5
v_gene: TRBV19
CDR3aa: CASRNRGGLDQPQHF
CDR3nt: TGTGCCAGTAGAAACAGGGGAGGATTGGATCAGCCCCAGCATTTT

abundance: -
d_gene: TRBD1
j_gene: TRBJ2-1
v_gene: TRBV6-5
CDR3aa: CASSKTGGSYNEQFF
CDR3nt: TGTGCCAGCAGTAAGACAGGGGGCTCCTACAATGAGCAGTTCTTC

abundance: -
d_gene: -
j_gene: TRBJ1-2
v_gene: TRBV3-1/TRBV3-2
CDR3aa: CASSQSQGLAYGYTF
CDR3nt: TGTGCCAGCAGCCAATCACAGGGCCTGGCCTATGGCTACACCTTC